Presented here are 22 T cell receptor beta chains from one specimen sequenced in a study of shared clonotypes between healthy human individuals. The repertoire was sequenced with immunoSEQ multiplex PCR; TCRdb's copy has only in-frame clones and lacks some. The sample records nearly 1,000,000 clones, about 80% being singletons. Material: memory CD4+ T cells sorted from blood. Subset meaning: CD45RA-negative fraction. All receptors come from a man aged 18-30 years in good health.

The gene calls are TRBV30 and TRBJ2-2, with TRBD2 matching over 8 bases. The CDR3 covers 16 residues. Germline V lookup: CDR1 GTSNPN, CDR2 SVGIG (reference sequence). The junction had 8 bases not matched to a gene; V was cut back by 2 bases and J by 3 bases. The CDR3 protein is CAWSKGAGADTGELFF. The CDR3 region has the DNA TGTGCCTGGAGTAAAGGAGCGGGGGCGGACACCGGGGAGCTGTTTTTT.

The gene calls are TRBV4-2 and TRBJ2-5; 10 bases map to TRBD2. The CDR3 has 16 amino acids. Per the germline V gene, CDR1 is LGHNA and CDR2 is YNFKEQ. V gave up 4 bases and J gave up 4 bases; unmatched junction bases: 9. Here the CDR3 reads CASSPEREGLIETQYF. Written as DNA, the CDR3 is TGTGCCAGCAGCCCCGAGCGGGAGGGCCTCATAGAGACCCAGTACTTC.

The gene calls are TRBV14 and TRBJ2-7, with TRBD2 matching 10 bases. Germline V gives CDR1 SGHDN, CDR2 FVKESK. V dropped 1 base and J dropped 2; count of bases not matched to a gene: 2. The CDR3 has 15 amino acids. For the CDR3, the DNA is TGTGCCAGCAGCCAAGCGCTAGCGGGAGCCTACGAGCAGTACTTC. Translation gives CASSQALAGAYEQYF.

The rearrangement links TRBV5-1 to TRBJ2-2; D assignment may be TRBD1 or TRBD2 (5 bases each). CDR1 is SGHRS, CDR2 YFSETQ, per germline. V dropped 3 bases and J dropped 2 bases, with 11 bases sitting between them. This CDR3 spans 15 amino acids. DNA for the CDR3: TGCGCCAGCAGCTCGGGACGGTCTAACACCGGGGAGCTGTTTTTT. It yields the protein CASSSGRSNTGELFF. The full variable domain, with the rest looked up from reference TRBV5-1 and TRBJ2-2, is KAGVTQTPRYLIKTRGQQVTLSCSPISGHRSVSWYQQTPGQGLQFLFEYFSETQRNKGNFPGRFSGRQFSNSRSEMNVSTLELGDSALYLCASSSGRSNTGELFFGEGSRLTVL.

This chain connects TRBV30 to TRBJ1-4; D is perhaps TRBD1 (5 bases). The CDR3 runs to 11 residues. V lost 5 bases, J lost 8 bases, and 9 bases lay in between. CDR1 and CDR2 (germline): GTSNPN, SVGIG (reference sequence). The CDR3 bases are TGTGCCTGGGGGCCAGGGGAAAAACTGTTTTTT. This translates into CAWGPGEKLFF.

Note on this clone: Other DNA sequences in the sample encode the same CDR3. This rearrangement joins TRBV18 to TRBJ2-3; D might be TRBD1 (6 bases). This CDR3 has 13 residues. Trimming left V 3 bases short and J 3 bases short, with 7 bases between. Germline V lookup: CDR1 KGHSH, CDR2 LQKENI. The CDR3 region is CASSPDSTDTQYF. DNA of the CDR3: TGTGCCAGCTCACCGGACAGTACAGATACGCAGTATTTT.

The genes are TRBV16 and TRBJ1-5; D unresolved. In germline, CDR1 is KGHSY, CDR2 FQNENV. CDR3 length: 15 residues. The V end lost 0 bases, the J end lost 0 bases, and 6 bases lay between the germline ends. In DNA form, the CDR3 reads TGTGCCAGCAGCCAATCAGGGCGTAGCAATCAGCCCCAGCATTTT. It is translated as CASSQSGRSNQPQHF. The entire variable domain, with the rest obtained from reference TRBV16 and TRBJ1-5, is as follows: GEEVAQTPKHLVRGEGQKAKLYCAPIKGHSYVFWYQQVLKNEFKFLISFQNENVFDETGMPKERFSAKCLPNSPCSLEIQATKLEDSAVYFCASSQSGRSNQPQHFGDGTRLSIL.

This clone was observed a single time. The chain couples TRBV6-1 to TRBJ2-5; D remains unclear. The ends were cut back, 1 base at V and 3 bases at J, with 3 bases in the middle. This CDR3 comprises 12 residues. Looked up from germline, CDR1 is MNHNS and CDR2 is SASEGT. CDR3 protein: CASSEVKETQYF. The CDR3 coding sequence is TGTGCCAGCAGTGAAGTTAAAGAGACCCAGTACTTC.

About this clone: Other DNA sequences in this sample translate to the same CDR3. The chain recombines TRBV7-2 with TRBJ1-5; D is uncertain. CDR1 is SGHTA and CDR2 is FQGNSA in the germline V gene. V lost 1 base to trimming and J lost 7 bases, with 8 bases between them. The CDR3 has 13 residues. The CDR3 bases are TGTGCCAGCAGCTTAGGACCTAACCAGCCCCAGCATTTT. This translates into CASSLGPNQPQHF.

This clone was found a few times. The sample holds other DNA sequences that translate to the same CDR3. The chain uses TRBV4-3 and TRBJ2-1; 11 nucleotides match TRBD2. The CDR3 loop spans 17 amino acids. Losses at the gene ends were 0 bases for V and 3 bases for J; bases not matched to a gene: 4. CDR1 is LGHNA and CDR2 is YSLEER in the germline V gene. The CDR3 nucleotides read TGCGCCAGCAGCCAAGATGGGCTAGCGGGAGGCTACAATGAGCAGTTCTTC. Translating it yields CASSQDGLAGGYNEQFF.

The chain recombines TRBV5-6 with TRBJ1-1; possibly TRBD1 for D (5 bases). Trimming cost V 4 bases and J 9 bases, with 16 bases left between them. In germline, CDR1 is SGHDT, CDR2 YYEEEE. The CDR3 contains 13 residues. The DNA for the CDR3 is TGTGCCAGCAGCCCACTCCCAGGGAGCAAAGCTTTCTTT. This translates into CASSPLPGSKAFF.

This clone was counted a few times. The chain has TRBV28 and TRBJ1-1; D unclear. Trimming took 6 bases from V and 0 from J, leaving 8 bases between them. Germline CDR1 is MDHEN and CDR2 is SYDVKM. The CDR3 sequence is 13 residues long. The CDR3 DNA reads TGTGCCAGCAGCCCACACTTGAACACTGAAGCTTTCTTT. It encodes CASSPHLNTEAFF.

The V gene is TRBV11-2, the J gene TRBJ2-1, with TRBD2 matching over 7 bases. This CDR3 has 16 residues. V lost 5 bases to trimming and J lost 6 bases; unmatched junction nucleotides: 13. Germline V gene data show CDR1 as SGHAT and CDR2 as FQNNGV. The CDR3 spells CASSRSGGGGRNEQFF. The CDR3 bases are TGTGCCAGCAGCCGCAGCGGCGGGGGAGGTCGCAATGAGCAGTTCTTC.

The chain combines TRBV7-3 with TRBJ2-7, with 8 bases lining up with TRBD2. The germline gives CDR1 SGHTA, CDR2 FQGTGA. This CDR3 is 15 amino acids long. V lost 5 bases to trimming and J lost 4 bases; unmatched junction nucleotides: 10. The CDR3 DNA reads as TGTGCCAGCAGCCCCGATGGGAGCGGGGGATACGAGCAGTACTTC. Amino acid sequence: CASSPDGSGGYEQYF.

This clone was detected once. The V call is TRBV6-1, the J call TRBJ1-5; no reliable D call. The V end lost 6 bases, the J end lost 4 bases, and 7 bases lay between the germline ends. This CDR3 spans 12 amino acids. CDR1 is MNHNS and CDR2 is SASEGT in the germline V gene. CDR3 in DNA: TGTGCCAGCAGCTTAATGAATCAGCCCCAGCATTTT. Its protein product is CASSLMNQPQHF.

The V gene is TRBV13, the J gene TRBJ2-1; TRBD2 is a possible D gene (5 bases). V was clipped by 5 bases and J by 4 bases, with 27 bases between them. The germline gives CDR1 PRHDT, CDR2 FYEKMQ (reference sequence). There are 19 residues in the CDR3. The CDR3, as DNA: TGTGCCAGCAGCCCCCCCGGACTTAGTAGCCCGGAATCGTACAATGAGCAGTTCTTC. It yields the protein CASSPPGLSSPESYNEQFF.

The chain has TRBV5-6 and TRBJ2-7; 10 bases align to TRBD2. This CDR3 has 16 amino acids. Germline-derived CDR1 and CDR2 are SGHDT and YYEEEE. The V and J ends lost 1 base and 0 bases, in that order; junction bases with no gene match: 4. This CDR3 is CASSLIASGSSYEQYF. Written as DNA, the CDR3 is TGTGCCAGCAGCTTGATCGCTAGCGGGAGCTCCTACGAGCAGTACTTC.

V is TRBV15 and J is TRBJ1-6; TRBD1 matches at 11 bases. The CDR3 totals 17 residues. Germline V gives CDR1 LNHNV, CDR2 YYDKDF (reference sequence). V gave up 0 bases and J gave up 8 bases; unmatched junction bases: 6. Here the CDR3 reads CATSRDLGQGAYSPLHF. The CDR3 DNA reads TGTGCCACCAGCAGAGATCTAGGACAGGGGGCGTATTCACCCCTCCACTTT.

V gene TRBV7-8 combines with J gene TRBJ2-5; possible D gene TRBD1, 7 bases. The germline V gene encodes CDR1 SGHVS and CDR2 FQNEAQ. The CDR3 has 16 residues. V dropped 0 bases and J dropped 5 bases, with 16 bases sitting between them. CDR3 bases: TGTGCCAGCAGCTTAGCGCGACAGGGAGGCGGGGAGACCCAGTACTTC. Protein product: CASSLARQGGGETQYF.

The chain is built from TRBV5-1 and TRBJ1-2; the match to TRBD1 covers 12 bases. The CDR3 totals 15 residues. V was clipped by 4 bases and J by 8 bases; unmatched bases: 9. Germline-derived CDR1 and CDR2 are SGHRS and YFSETQ. The CDR3 sequence is CASSQGDRGQIGYTF. CDR3 coding DNA: TGCGCCAGCAGCCAAGGGGACAGGGGGCAGATCGGCTACACCTTC.

The V and J genes are TRBV10-1 and TRBJ2-2; 9 bases line up with TRBD1. With 11 bases clipped from V and 4 bases from J, the junction kept 8 bases outside the gene matches. The CDR3 spans 14 residues. Germline CDR1 and CDR2: WNHNN and SYGVQD (reference sequence). The CDR3 reads CACSRDRATGELFF. In DNA, the CDR3 is TGCGCCTGTTCCCGGGACAGGGCCACCGGGGAGCTGTTTTTT.

The rearrangement links TRBV6-1 to TRBJ1-2; TRBD1 agrees at 11 bases. Germline V CDR1 and CDR2: MNHNS, SASEGT. The V and J ends lost 3 bases and 6 bases, in that order; junction bases with no gene match: 3. This CDR3 has 14 amino acids. CDR3 loop: CASSEGTGGDGYTF. The CDR3, as DNA: TGTGCCAGCAGTGAGGGGACAGGGGGAGATGGCTACACCTTC.